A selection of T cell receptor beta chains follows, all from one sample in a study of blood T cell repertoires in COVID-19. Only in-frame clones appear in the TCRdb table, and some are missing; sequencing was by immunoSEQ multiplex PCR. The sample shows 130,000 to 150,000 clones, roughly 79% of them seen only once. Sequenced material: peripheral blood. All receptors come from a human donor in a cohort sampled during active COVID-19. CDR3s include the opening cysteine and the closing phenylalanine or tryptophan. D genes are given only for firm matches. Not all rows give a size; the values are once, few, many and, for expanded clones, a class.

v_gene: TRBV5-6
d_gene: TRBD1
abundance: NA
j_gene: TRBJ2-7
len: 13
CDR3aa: CASRYRGTYEQYF
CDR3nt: TGTGCCAGCAGATACAGGGGAACCTACGAGCAGTACTTC

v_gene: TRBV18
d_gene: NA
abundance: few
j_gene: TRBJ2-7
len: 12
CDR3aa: CASSLHSNEQYF
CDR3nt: TGTGCCAGCTCACTCCACTCCAACGAGCAGTACTTC

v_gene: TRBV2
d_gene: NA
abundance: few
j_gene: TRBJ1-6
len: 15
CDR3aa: CASSEAGKNNSPLHF
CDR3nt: TGTGCCAGCAGTGAGGCGGGGAAGAATAATTCACCCCTCCACTTT

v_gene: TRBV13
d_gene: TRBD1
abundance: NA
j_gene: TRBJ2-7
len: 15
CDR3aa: CASTNRGTGSYEQYF
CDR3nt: TGTGCCAGCACCAATAGAGGGACAGGATCCTACGAGCAGTACTTC

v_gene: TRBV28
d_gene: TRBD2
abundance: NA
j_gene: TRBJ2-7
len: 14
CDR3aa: CASSLASGAYEQYF
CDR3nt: TGTGCCAGCAGTTTAGCTAGCGGAGCCTACGAGCAGTACTTC

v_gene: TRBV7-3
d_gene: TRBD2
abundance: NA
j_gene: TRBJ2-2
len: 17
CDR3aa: CASSLIGTGRVTRELFF
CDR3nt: TGTGCCAGCAGCTTAATAGGGACCGGGAGGGTCACCAGGGAGCTGTTTTTT

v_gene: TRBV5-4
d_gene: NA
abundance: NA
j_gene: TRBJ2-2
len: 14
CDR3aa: CASSFGQNTGELFF
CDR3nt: TGTGCCAGCAGCTTCGGTCAGAACACCGGGGAGCTGTTTTTT

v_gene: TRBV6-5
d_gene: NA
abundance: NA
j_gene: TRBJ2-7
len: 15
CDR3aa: CASSSPGIGGYEQYF
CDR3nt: TGTGCCAGCAGTTCCCCCGGGATAGGGGGCTACGAGCAGTACTTC

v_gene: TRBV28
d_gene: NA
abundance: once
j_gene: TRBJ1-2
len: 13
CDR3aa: CASSLSAGSGYTF
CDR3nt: TGTGCCAGCAGTTTATCGGCAGGGTCTGGCTACACCTTC

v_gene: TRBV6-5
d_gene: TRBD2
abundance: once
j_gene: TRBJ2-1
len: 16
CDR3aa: CASSYSWLAGVGEQFF
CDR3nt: TGTGCCAGCAGTTACTCTTGGCTAGCGGGAGTGGGGGAGCAGTTCTTC

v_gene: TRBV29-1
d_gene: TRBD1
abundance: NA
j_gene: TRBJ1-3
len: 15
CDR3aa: CSVDGQGSIGNTIYF
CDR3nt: TGCAGCGTTGATGGACAGGGGTCAATCGGAAACACCATATATTTT

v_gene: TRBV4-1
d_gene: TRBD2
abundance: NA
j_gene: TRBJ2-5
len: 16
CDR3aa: CASSQALAGVSETQYF
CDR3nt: TGCGCCAGCAGCCAAGCCCTAGCGGGAGTTTCGGAGACCCAGTACTTC

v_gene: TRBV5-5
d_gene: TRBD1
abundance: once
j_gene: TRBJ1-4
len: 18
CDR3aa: CASSLRDSNPIKAPQLFF
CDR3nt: TGTGCCAGCAGCTTGAGGGACAGCAACCCCATCAAAGCCCCCCAACTGTTTTTT

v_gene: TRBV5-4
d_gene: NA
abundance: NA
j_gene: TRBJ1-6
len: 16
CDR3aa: CASSSGGSSYNSPLHF
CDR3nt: TGTGCCAGCAGCTCGGGTGGGAGCTCCTATAATTCACCCCTCCACTTT

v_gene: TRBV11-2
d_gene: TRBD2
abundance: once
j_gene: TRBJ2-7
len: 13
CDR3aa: CASSMGLATEQYF
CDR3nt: TGTGCCAGCAGCATGGGACTAGCGACCGAGCAGTACTTC